Below, 23 T cell receptor beta chains from the same sample are listed, as sequenced in a study of blood T cell repertoires in COVID-19. Repertoires were generated with immunoSEQ multiplex PCR, while TCRdb's copy carries only in-frame clones and drops some. The sample has about 340,000 clones, roughly 86% seen once. The sample taken for sequencing was peripheral blood. The origin of the receptors is a woman aged 70-85 years with COVID-19, enrolled during active disease.

This clone came up once. CDR3 coding DNA: TGTGCCAGCAGCTCGCCGACTAGCGGGGGAGACCGCAGCTCCTACAATGAGCAGTTCTTC. This gives the protein CASSSPTSGGDRSSYNEQFF. V usage is TRBV13 and J usage is TRBJ2-1, with TRBD2 matching 12 bases. CDR1 and CDR2 from the germline V gene are PRHDT and FYEKMQ (reference sequence). V lost 4 bases, J lost 0 bases, and 13 bases stayed unmatched. This CDR3 contains 20 residues.

This sequence joins TRBV27 and TRBJ2-1, with D possibly being TRBD2 (6 bases). V was pared by 6 bases and J by 0 bases, with 9 bases between. Germline CDR1 is MNHEY and CDR2 is SMNVEV (reference sequence). The CDR3 extends over 14 amino acids. The CDR3 region has the DNA TGTGCCAGCAGACTAGCAGGCTCCTACAATGAGCAGTTCTTC. It encodes CASRLAGSYNEQFF.

The gene calls are TRBV7-6 and TRBJ1-1; no clear D gene. CDR1 and CDR2 (germline): SGHVS, FNYEAQ. V was cut by 2 bases and J by 0 bases, with 10 bases left in between. CDR3 length: 15 residues. CDR3 residues: CASSLTSGLNTEAFF. In DNA form, the CDR3 reads TGTGCCAGCAGCTTAACATCAGGCTTGAACACTGAAGCTTTCTTT. The variable domain in full, completed from reference TRBV7-6 and TRBJ1-1, reads GAGVSQSPRYKVTKRGQDVALRCDPISGHVSLYWYRQALGQGPEFLTYFNYEAQQDKSGLPNDRFSAERPEGSISTLTIQRTEQRDSAMYRCASSLTSGLNTEAFFGQGTRLTVV.

The chain carries TRBV14 and TRBJ2-7; D unclear. The CDR3 runs to 13 residues. Germline V gives CDR1 SGHDN, CDR2 FVKESK. Between the trimmed V and J ends, which lost 4 bases and 0 bases, there was a span of 7 bases. In DNA, the CDR3 is TGTGCCAGCAGCCCCTACAGCTCCTACGAGCAGTACTTC. Its protein is CASSPYSSYEQYF.

The chain joins TRBV9 to TRBJ1-2, with TRBD1 matching over 8 bases. Germline CDR1 and CDR2: SGDLS and YYNGEE. There are 15 residues in the CDR3. Trimming took 2 bases from V and 3 from J; bases not matched to a gene: 6. The CDR3 region is CASSVKGQGDYGYTF. The CDR3 DNA reads as TGTGCCAGCAGCGTGAAAGGACAGGGAGACTATGGCTACACCTTC. Full variable domain (rest looked up from reference TRBV9 and TRBJ1-2): DSGVTQTPKHLITATGQRVTLRCSPRSGDLSVYWYQQSLDQGLQFLIQYYNGEERAKGNILERFSAQQFPDLHSELNLSSLELGDSALYFCASSVKGQGDYGYTFGSGTRLTVV.

The genes are TRBV11-2 and TRBJ1-1, with D tentatively TRBD1 (5 bases). V was shortened by 5 bases and J by 4 bases, with 11 bases between the two germline ends. This CDR3 is 13 amino acids long. Germline V gene lookup returns CDR1 SGHAT and CDR2 FQNNGV. CDR3 protein: CASSRGGVTEAFF. The CDR3 DNA reads as TGTGCCAGCAGCCGCGGGGGTGTCACTGAAGCTTTCTTT.

This clone came up once. The chain is built from TRBV10-3 and TRBJ1-2, with D possibly matching TRBD1 (6 bases). The CDR3 has 13 amino acids. Germline loops: CDR1 ENHRY, CDR2 SYGVKD. Trimming removed 9 bases at V and 1 base at J, with 12 bases between. CDR3 nucleotide sequence: TGTGCCATGGCGAAAGGGGGTAACTATGGCTACACCTTC. This encodes CAMAKGGNYGYTF.

The chain employs TRBV19 and TRBJ1-1, with D perhaps TRBD1 (6 bases). V was shortened by 4 bases and J by 6 bases, with 18 bases between the two germline ends. From germline, CDR1 is LNHDA and CDR2 SQIVND (reference sequence). The CDR3 is made up of 15 amino acids. The CDR3 sequence is CASSTYRVRIPEAFF. The DNA of the CDR3 is TGTGCCAGTAGTACTTACAGGGTTAGGATACCTGAAGCTTTCTTT.

CDR3 coding DNA: TGTGCCAGCAGCCCCCCGTGGGAGTATGGCTACACCTTC. Translating it yields CASSPPWEYGYTF. The chain employs TRBV7-9 and TRBJ1-2; D ambiguous. CDR1 and CDR2 (germline): SEHNR, FQNEAQ (reference sequence). The CDR3 has 13 amino acids. The V end lost 5 bases, the J end lost 5 bases, and 12 bases lay between the germline ends.

V gene TRBV4-3 combines with J gene TRBJ1-1; no clear D. V was pared by 0 bases and J by 5 bases, with 10 bases between. Germline CDR1 is LGHNA and CDR2 is YSLEER. The CDR3 has 14 residues. CDR3 sequence: CASSQEGTGTEAFF. The CDR3 nucleotides read TGCGCCAGCAGCCAAGAGGGCACGGGGACTGAAGCTTTCTTT.

V is TRBV11-2 and J is TRBJ2-7; 8 nucleotides align to TRBD2. The junction had 5 bases not matched to a gene; V was cut back by 1 base and J by 0 bases. This CDR3 has 16 residues. Germline CDR1 SGHAT, CDR2 FQNNGV. The CDR3 DNA is TGTGCCAGCAGCTTAGCAGCTAGCGGGCCCTCCTACGAGCAGTACTTC. This translates into CASSLAASGPSYEQYF.

This clone was counted between two and nine times. This rearrangement joins TRBV27 to TRBJ1-6; maybe TRBD1 (5 bases). The CDR3 runs to 15 residues. Per the germline V gene, CDR1 is MNHEY and CDR2 is SMNVEV (reference sequence). V lost 7 bases to trimming and J lost 6 bases, with 16 bases between them. The CDR3 nucleotides read TGTGCCAGCAAAGCTCTGGGGCAGCGTAATTCACCCCTCCACTTT. Its translation: CASKALGQRNSPLHF.

This sequence joins TRBV27 and TRBJ1-2; 7 bases are a match to TRBD1. The CDR3 is 15 amino acids. Germline CDR1 is MNHEY and CDR2 is SMNVEV (reference sequence). V trimming: 5 bases; J trimming: 2 bases; junction bases outside the gene matches: 8. The CDR3 bases are TGTGCCAGCAGTACCCACAGGGGAAGGAACTATGGCTACACCTTC. Protein product: CASSTHRGRNYGYTF.

The rearrangement links TRBV5-1 to TRBJ2-3, with a tentative D call TRBD2 (6 bases). The germline V gene encodes CDR1 SGHRS and CDR2 YFSETQ. V was pared by 0 bases and J by 6 bases, with 11 bases between. The CDR3 spans 14 residues. The CDR3 DNA reads TGCGCCAGCAGCTTGGGCGGGGTTTTGGATACGCAGTATTTT. Translating gives CASSLGGVLDTQYF.

The CDR3 sequence is CASSLGDYEQYF. CDR3 nucleotide sequence: TGTGCCAGCAGCTTAGGAGACTACGAGCAGTACTTC. The V call is TRBV7-9, the J call TRBJ2-7, with no clear D. CDR3 length: 12 amino acids. Germline V CDR1 and CDR2: SEHNR, FQNEAQ (reference sequence). Between the trimmed V and J ends, which lost 1 base and 3 bases, there was a span of 4 bases.

This chain links TRBV4-1 with TRBJ2-1; TRBD2 matches 10 bases. V shed 4 bases, J shed 8 bases, and the junction held 8 bases outside the gene matches. Germline loops: CDR1 MGHRA, CDR2 YSYEKL. The CDR3 totals 15 residues. This CDR3 is CASSLLSGGAYEQFF. The CDR3 DNA follows: TGCGCCAGCAGCCTCCTGAGCGGGGGGGCATATGAGCAGTTCTTC.

The chain is built from TRBV5-5 and TRBJ1-2; D gene uncertain. The CDR3 runs 15 residues. The ends were cut back, 2 bases at V and 8 bases at J, with 19 bases in the middle. Germline lookup yields CDR1 SGHKS and CDR2 YYEKEE (reference sequence). CDR3: CASSFLKIDFKGYTF. The CDR3 coding sequence is TGTGCCAGCAGCTTTCTGAAAATCGACTTTAAGGGCTACACCTTC.

This chain joins TRBV7-2 and TRBJ2-3, with D hard to call. CDR1 SGHTA and CDR2 FQGNSA come from the germline V gene. This CDR3 comprises 13 residues. Trimming cost V 3 bases and J 2 bases, with 6 bases left between them. DNA for the CDR3: TGTGCCAGCAGCTTTCGCGACACAGATACGCAGTATTTT. It codes for CASSFRDTDTQYF.

J is TRBJ1-2 and V is TRBV5-4; 7 bases align to TRBD1. Germline CDR1 is SGHNT and CDR2 is YYREEE (reference sequence). The CDR3 totals 13 residues. V lost 2 bases and J lost 7; bases outside the gene matches: 5. CDR3 DNA: TGTGCCAGCAGCTTCCCAGGGGGGCTTGGCTACACCTTC. Translation: CASSFPGGLGYTF.

The V call is TRBV27, the J call TRBJ2-1; the match to TRBD1 covers 9 bases. Germline values: CDR1 MNHEY, CDR2 SMNVEV (reference sequence). CDR3 size: 15 residues. V trimming: 0 bases; J trimming: 6 bases; junction bases outside the gene matches: 3. The CDR3 bases are TGTGCCAGCAGTTTATCGAGACAGGGGGTCAATGAGCAGTTCTTC. Its protein product is CASSLSRQGVNEQFF.

The V gene is TRBV7-2, the J gene TRBJ2-5, with D possibly being TRBD2 (7 bases). Trimming shortened V by 3 bases and J by 6 bases, and 14 bases separated the two germline ends. Germline CDR1 and CDR2: SGHTA and FQGNSA. The CDR3 sequence is 14 residues long. The CDR3 region has the DNA TGTGCCAGCAGCTTCACGGGGGGCGGGAAGACCCAGTACTTC. It is translated as CASSFTGGGKTQYF.

V is TRBV27 and J is TRBJ2-2, with TRBD1 matching over 12 bases. CDR1 and CDR2 (germline): MNHEY, SMNVEV (reference sequence). The J segment lost 8 bases and the V segment lost 2 bases, leaving 3 bases of the junction unmatched. The CDR3 is 15 residues long. CDR3 loop: CASSLEGQGAGELFF. The CDR3 DNA reads as TGTGCCAGCAGTTTAGAGGGACAGGGGGCGGGGGAGCTGTTTTTT.

J is TRBJ2-1 and V is TRBV5-1; tentatively, D is TRBD2 (5 bases). The CDR3 covers 17 residues. The V end lost 0 bases, the J end lost 6 bases, and 19 bases lay between the germline ends. Germline V gene sequence: CDR1 SGHRS, CDR2 YFSETQ. The CDR3 DNA is TGCGCCAGCAGCTTGGCAGTAGTCGGTGGGAGAGGCAATGAGCAGTTCTTC. Residues: CASSLAVVGGRGNEQFF.